This T cell receptor beta chain was sequenced in a study of blood T cell repertoires in COVID-19. At the level of the study: The cDNA or gDNA used as material had been derived from T cells, B-cell-depleted T cells, or PBMCs.

The data were produced by immunoSEQ multiplex PCR, yet TCRdb's version contains in-frame clones alone and is incomplete. Of 200,000 to 250,000 clones in the sample, roughly 75% are singletons; the top ten hold roughly 7%. This sequence was found in a woman in her 70s with acute or convalescent COVID-19. Sequences were obtained from peripheral blood.

CDR3 in DNA: TGCGCCAGCAGCTTAGTAGCGGGGACCCGAGGCACCGGGGAGCTGTTTTTT. It translates to CASSLVAGTRGTGELFF. The rearrangement uses TRBV5-1 and TRBJ2-2; 8 bases are a match to TRBD2. Germline V gives CDR1 SGHRS, CDR2 YFSETQ. This CDR3 has 17 residues. Trimming took 2 bases from V and 4 from J; bases not matched to a gene: 10.